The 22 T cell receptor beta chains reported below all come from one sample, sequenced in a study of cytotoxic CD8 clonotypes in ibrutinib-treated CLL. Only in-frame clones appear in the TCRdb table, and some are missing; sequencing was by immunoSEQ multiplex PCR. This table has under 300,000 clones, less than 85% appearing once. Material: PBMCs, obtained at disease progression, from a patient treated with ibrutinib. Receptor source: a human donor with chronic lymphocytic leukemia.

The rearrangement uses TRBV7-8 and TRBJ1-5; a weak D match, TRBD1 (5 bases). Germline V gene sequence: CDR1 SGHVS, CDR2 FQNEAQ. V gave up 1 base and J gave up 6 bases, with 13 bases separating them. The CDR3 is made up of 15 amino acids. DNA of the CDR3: TGTGCCAGCAGCTTAGTTCGGGGCTTCAGTCAGCCCCAGCATTTT. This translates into CASSLVRGFSQPQHF.

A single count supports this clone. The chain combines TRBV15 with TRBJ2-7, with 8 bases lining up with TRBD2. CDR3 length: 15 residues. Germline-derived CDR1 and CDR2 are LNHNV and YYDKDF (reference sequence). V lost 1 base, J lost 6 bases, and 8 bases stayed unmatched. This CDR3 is CATSRVGTRIGEQYF. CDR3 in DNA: TGTGCCACCAGCAGAGTAGGGACTAGGATCGGCGAGCAGTACTTC. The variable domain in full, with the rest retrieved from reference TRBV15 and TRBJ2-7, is DAMVIQNPRYQVTQFGKPVTLSCSQTLNHNVMYWYQQKSSQAPKLLFHYYDKDFNNEADTPDNFQSRRPNTSFCFLDIRSPGLGDTAMYLCATSRVGTRIGEQYFGPGTRLTVT.

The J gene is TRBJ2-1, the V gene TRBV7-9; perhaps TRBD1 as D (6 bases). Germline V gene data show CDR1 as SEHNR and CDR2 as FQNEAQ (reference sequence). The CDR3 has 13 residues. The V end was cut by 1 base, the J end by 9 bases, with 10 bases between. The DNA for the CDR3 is TGTGCCAGCAGCTTAGATTCCAGGGGTGAGCAGTTCTTC. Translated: CASSLDSRGEQFF.

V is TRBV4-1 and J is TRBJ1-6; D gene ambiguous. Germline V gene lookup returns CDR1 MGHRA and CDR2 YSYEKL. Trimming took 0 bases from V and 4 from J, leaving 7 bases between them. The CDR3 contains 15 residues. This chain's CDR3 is CASSQDLGYNSPLHF. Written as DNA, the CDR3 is TGCGCCAGCAGCCAAGATTTAGGGTATAATTCACCCCTCCACTTT.

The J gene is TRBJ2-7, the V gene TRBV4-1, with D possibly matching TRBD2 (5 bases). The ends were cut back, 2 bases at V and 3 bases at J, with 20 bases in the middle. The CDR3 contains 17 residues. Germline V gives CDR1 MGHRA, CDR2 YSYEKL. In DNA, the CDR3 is TGCGCCAGCAGCCAACGATACCGGGATCAGCAGGTCTACGAGCAGTACTTC. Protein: CASSQRYRDQQVYEQYF.

CDR3: CASSEGPGEGDTQYF. The CDR3 nucleotides are TGCGCCAGCAGTGAGGGCCCAGGCGAGGGGGATACGCAGTATTTT. The rearrangement joins TRBV10-1 to TRBJ2-3; D possibly uses TRBD1 or TRBD2 (5 bases each). Trimming shortened V by 2 bases and J by 6 bases, and 15 bases separated the two germline ends. The germline gives CDR1 WNHNN, CDR2 SYGVQD (reference sequence). The CDR3 has 15 residues.

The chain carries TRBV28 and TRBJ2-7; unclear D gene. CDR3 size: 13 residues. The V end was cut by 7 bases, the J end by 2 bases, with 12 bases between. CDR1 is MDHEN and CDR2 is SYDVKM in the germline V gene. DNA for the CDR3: TGTGCCAGCACCCAACTGCGGACCTACGAGCAGTACTTC. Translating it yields CASTQLRTYEQYF.

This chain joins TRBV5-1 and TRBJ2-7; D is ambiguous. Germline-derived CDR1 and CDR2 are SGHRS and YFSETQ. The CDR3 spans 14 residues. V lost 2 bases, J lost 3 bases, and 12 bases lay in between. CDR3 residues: CASSFRSSSYEQYF. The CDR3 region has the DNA TGCGCCAGCAGCTTTCGTTCCAGCAGCTACGAGCAGTACTTC.

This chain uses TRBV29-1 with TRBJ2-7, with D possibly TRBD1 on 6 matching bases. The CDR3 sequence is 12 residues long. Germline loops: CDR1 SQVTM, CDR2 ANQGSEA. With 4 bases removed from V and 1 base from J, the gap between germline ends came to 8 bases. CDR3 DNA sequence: TGCAGCGTTGGAGGACAGTCCTACGAGCAGTACTTC. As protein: CSVGGQSYEQYF.

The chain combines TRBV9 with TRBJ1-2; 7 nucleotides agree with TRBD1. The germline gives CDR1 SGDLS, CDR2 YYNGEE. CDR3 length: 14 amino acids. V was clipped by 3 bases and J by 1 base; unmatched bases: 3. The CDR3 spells CASSGRGSNYGYTF. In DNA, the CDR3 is TGTGCCAGCAGCGGCAGGGGGAGTAACTATGGCTACACCTTC.

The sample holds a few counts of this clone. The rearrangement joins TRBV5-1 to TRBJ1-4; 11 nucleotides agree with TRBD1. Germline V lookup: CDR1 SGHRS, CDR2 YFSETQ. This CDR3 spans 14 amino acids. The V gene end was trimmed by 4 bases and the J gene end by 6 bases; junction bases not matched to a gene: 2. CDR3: CASSLDRGHEKLFF. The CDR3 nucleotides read TGCGCCAGCAGCCTGGACAGGGGGCATGAAAAACTGTTTTTT.

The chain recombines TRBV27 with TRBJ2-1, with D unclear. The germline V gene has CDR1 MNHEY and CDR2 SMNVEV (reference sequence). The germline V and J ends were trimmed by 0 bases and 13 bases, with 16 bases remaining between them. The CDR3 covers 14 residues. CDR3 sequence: CASSLSGPADLQFF. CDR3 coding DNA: TGTGCCAGCAGTTTATCAGGACCAGCAGACCTCCAGTTCTTC.

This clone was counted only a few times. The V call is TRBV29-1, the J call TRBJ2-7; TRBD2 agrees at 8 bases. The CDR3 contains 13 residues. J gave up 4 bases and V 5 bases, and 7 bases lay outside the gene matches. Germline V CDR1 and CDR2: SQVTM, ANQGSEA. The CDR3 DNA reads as TGCAGCGTTCTACTAGCGGACCAATACGAGCAGTACTTC. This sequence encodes CSVLLADQYEQYF.

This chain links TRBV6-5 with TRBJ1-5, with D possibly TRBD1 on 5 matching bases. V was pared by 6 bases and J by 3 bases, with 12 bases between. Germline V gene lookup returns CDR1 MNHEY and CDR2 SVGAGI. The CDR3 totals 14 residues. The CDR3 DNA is TGTGCCAGCAGGGGACGGGACCCCAATCAGCCCCAGCATTTT. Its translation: CASRGRDPNQPQHF.

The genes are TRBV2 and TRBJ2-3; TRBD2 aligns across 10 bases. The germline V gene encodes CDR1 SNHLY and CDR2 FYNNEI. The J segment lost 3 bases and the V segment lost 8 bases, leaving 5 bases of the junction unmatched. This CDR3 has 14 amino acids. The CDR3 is CASWRTSGTDTQYF. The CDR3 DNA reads TGTGCCAGCTGGCGGACTAGCGGTACAGATACGCAGTATTTT.

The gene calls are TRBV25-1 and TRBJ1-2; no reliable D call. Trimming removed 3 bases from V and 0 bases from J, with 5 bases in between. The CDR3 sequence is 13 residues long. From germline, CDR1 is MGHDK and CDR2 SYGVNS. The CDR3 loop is CASSDRTNYGYTF. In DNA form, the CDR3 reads TGTGCCAGCAGTGACAGGACTAACTATGGCTACACCTTC.

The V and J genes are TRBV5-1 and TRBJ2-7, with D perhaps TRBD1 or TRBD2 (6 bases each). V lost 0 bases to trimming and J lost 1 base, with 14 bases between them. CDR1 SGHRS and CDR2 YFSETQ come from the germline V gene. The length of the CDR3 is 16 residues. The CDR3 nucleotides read TGCGCCAGCAGCTTGGAGGGCCAGGGGACTTCCTACGAGCAGTACTTC. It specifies CASSLEGQGTSYEQYF.

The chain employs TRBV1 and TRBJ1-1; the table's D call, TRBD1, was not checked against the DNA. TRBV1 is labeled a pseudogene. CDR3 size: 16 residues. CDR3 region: CTSSPPGQGANTEAFF. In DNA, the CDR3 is TGCACCAGCAGCCCCCCGGGACAGGGAGCGAACACTGAAGCTTTCTTT.

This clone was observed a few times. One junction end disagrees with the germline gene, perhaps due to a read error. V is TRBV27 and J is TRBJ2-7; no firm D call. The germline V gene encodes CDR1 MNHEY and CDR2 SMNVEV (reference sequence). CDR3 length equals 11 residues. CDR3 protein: CASSLFYGQYF. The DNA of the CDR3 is TGTGCCAGCAGTTTATTCTACGGGCAGTACTTC.

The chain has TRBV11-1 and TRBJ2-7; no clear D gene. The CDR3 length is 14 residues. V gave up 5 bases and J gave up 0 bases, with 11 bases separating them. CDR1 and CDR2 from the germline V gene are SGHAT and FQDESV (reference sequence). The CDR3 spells CASSPAELSYEQYF. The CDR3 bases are TGTGCCAGCAGCCCCGCGGAGCTCTCCTACGAGCAGTACTTC.

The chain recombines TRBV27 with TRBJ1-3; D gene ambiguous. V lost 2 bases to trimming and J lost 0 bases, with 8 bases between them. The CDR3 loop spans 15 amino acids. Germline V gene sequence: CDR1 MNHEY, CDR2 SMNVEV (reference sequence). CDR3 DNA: TGTGCCAGCAGTTTAATTGGCAGCTCTGGAAACACCATATATTTT. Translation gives CASSLIGSSGNTIYF.

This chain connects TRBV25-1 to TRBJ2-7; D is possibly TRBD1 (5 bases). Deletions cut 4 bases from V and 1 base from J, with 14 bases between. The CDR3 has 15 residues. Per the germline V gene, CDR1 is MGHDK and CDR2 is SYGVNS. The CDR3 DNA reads TGTGCCAGCAGTGTGGGTGCCAGGACATCCTACGAGCAGTACTTC. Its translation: CASSVGARTSYEQYF.